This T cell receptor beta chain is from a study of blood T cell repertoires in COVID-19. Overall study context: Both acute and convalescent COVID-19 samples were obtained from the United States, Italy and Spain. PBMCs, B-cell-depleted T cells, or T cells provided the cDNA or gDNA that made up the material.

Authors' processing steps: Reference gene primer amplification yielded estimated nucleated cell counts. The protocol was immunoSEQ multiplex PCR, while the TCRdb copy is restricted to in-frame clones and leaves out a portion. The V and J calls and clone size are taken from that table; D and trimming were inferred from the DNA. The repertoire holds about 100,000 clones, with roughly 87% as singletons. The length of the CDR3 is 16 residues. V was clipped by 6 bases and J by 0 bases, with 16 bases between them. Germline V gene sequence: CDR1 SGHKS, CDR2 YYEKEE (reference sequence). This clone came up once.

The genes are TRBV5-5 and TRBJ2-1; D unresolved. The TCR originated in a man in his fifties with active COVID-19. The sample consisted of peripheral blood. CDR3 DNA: TGTGCCAGCACCTTTTCTACTCCGAACTCCTACAATGAGCAGTTCTTC. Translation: CASTFSTPNSYNEQFF.